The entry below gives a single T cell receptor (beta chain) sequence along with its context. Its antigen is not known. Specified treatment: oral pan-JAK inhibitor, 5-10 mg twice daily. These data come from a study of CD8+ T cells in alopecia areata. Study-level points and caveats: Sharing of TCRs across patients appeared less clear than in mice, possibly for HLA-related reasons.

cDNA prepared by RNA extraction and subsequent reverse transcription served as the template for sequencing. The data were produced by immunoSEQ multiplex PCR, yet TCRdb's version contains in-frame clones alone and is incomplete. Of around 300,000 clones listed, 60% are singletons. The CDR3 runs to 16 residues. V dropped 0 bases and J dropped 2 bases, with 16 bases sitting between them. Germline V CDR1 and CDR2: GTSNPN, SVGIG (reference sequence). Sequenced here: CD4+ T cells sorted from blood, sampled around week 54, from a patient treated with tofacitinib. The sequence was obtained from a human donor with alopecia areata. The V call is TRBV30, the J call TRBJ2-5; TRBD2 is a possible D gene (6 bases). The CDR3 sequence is CAWSVRFSGKQETQYF. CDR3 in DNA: TGTGCCTGGAGTGTCCGGTTTAGCGGAAAACAAGAGACCCAGTACTTC.